Given below is one T cell receptor beta chain in context. Its antigen target is currently unknown. Base-call qualities are not available, and no considerably larger clone is one nucleotide away. From the cysteine up to the phenylalanine, the CDR3 has a length of 14 residues. Only the CDR3 region is kept as DNA, spanning 42 bases read in frame from base 1. CDR1 and CDR2, looked up from the germline V gene, are SNHLY and FYNNEI. Trimming takes 3 bases off V and 3 bases off J; junction bases not matched to a gene: 3. The sample belongs to a study of cytomegalovirus exposure and HLA in healthy donors (dated by TCRdb to about 2017). Regarding the complete study: An earlier analysis of roughly 570 of the donors reported approximately 300 Gb of sequence data and approximately 120 million unique TCR beta sequences obtained from about 170 million T cells. The study aimed to test whether signatures of past pathogen exposure could be identified by cataloging public T cell receptors. About five DR-DQ haplotypes were handled as single units for association and clustering, since linkage in the cohort was strong. Along with the 666-subject first cohort, a separate validation cohort of over a hundred different subjects was used. Every discovery cohort repertoire had been produced on one sequencing platform. Alongside the repertoire data, information on donor age, sex, ethnicity and CMV serostatus was compiled. In a later analysis, previously published TCR beta repertoires from 550 to 700 donors were re-analyzed and high-resolution HLA genotyping was added so that TCR occurrence patterns could be studied. To decide whether each TCR beta V gene segment behaved as functional or pseudogenic, an earlier analysis of some 600 of the donors relied on high-throughput TCR beta sequencing. On average, roughly 200,000 unique TCR beta nucleotide sequences were sequenced per donor among 398 genotyped donors of the cohort, with roughly a sixth of those sequences being non-productive. High-throughput TCR immunosequencing, statistical association of individual TCRs with disease status, and machine learning were combined to predict cytomegalovirus infection status. The study used immunosequencing to profile the T cell repertoires of approximately 690 subjects and linked those repertoires to cytomegalovirus serostatus. HLA typing included class I and class II loci at four-digit resolution. Of the roughly 430 genotyped donors, 65% to 90% fell in the genetic ancestry cluster associated with self-reported Caucasian donors. The later analysis used no new phenotypic data to find candidate immune exposures, relying instead on TCR beta sequences and their occurrence across donors. A later genetic analysis used genome-wide SNP genotypes for about 65% of the 666 donors, treating that subset as a discovery cohort. An early release covering around 630 HLA-typed donors comprised about 300 gigabases of sequencing data and 85 million or so unique TCR sequences. Typing coverage varied by locus: about 620-640 donors for A, B, C, DRB1 and DQB1; more than 500 for DQA1; about 590 for DPA1; more than 450 for DPB1. What the study reported, not specific to this receptor: The cohort was sequenced for TCR beta chains only, and without alpha or paired-chain data the features that could be detected were limited. In a later analysis, HLA-associated TCR beta chains were found to be more clonally expanded and to have lower generation probabilities than equally common non-associated chains. In the study, some 160 TCR beta chains were listed as associated with cytomegalovirus. Most CMV-associated TCR beta chains appeared to be HLA-restricted in a later analysis, and the HLA associations seemed to be driven largely by CMV exposure. Compared with the 666-donor mean, donors in an Asian-associated ancestry cluster had fewer N-insertions in productive TCRs, according to a later genetic analysis. In both the original and validation cohorts, the classifier was reported to diagnose cytomegalovirus status with high specificity and sensitivity. It was suggested by the authors that the approach could potentially be generalized to other disease states and immunological phenotypes. A group of highly shared sequence variants was considered likely to be a technical artifact of the sequencing pipeline. Linkage disequilibrium might explain the correlated functional status among segregating V segments, but an unknown experimental factor could not be ruled out. When HLA alleles, especially DR and DQ, strongly co-occurred, TCR associations were difficult to assign to individual alleles. HLA typing was unavailable for some donors at each locus, so association tests used only the typed subset. A later analysis reported that several top co-occurrence clusters appeared linked to parvovirus B19, influenza, CMV and Epstein-Barr virus. In an earlier analysis of approximately 590 of the donors, most TCR beta V segments appeared in productive rearrangements about 87% or about 30% of the time, broadly matching IMGT annotations. The 87-base-pair reads could not distinguish some IMGT-functional V segments, including TRBV6-2 and TRBV6-3, so those segments were excluded. Three of the identified cytomegalovirus-associated TCR beta chains were confirmed in vitro to be specific for cytomegalovirus antigens. Some 16 rarely observed V segments, including chromosome 9 orphons, were excluded from the earlier analysis of about 500 of the donors because counts were too low. A further reported finding was that TCR beta sequences accurately predicted the HLA-A and HLA-B alleles for most subjects in the first cohort. CMV serostatus was the only immune exposure information available for the cohort. At a false discovery rate of 0.05, a later analysis linked about 17,000 TCR beta sequences to specific HLA alleles. In a later analysis, the rate of TCR association differed among HLA loci, with DRB1 alleles having the most associated TCRs and HLA-C alleles having the fewest. In a later genetic analysis, a missense DCLRE1C variant was associated with V-gene and J-gene trimming of TCR beta chains, and the association was replicated in an independent cohort. While some public TCRs were present in many individuals, most TCR sequences turned up only very rarely across donors. Sequencing depth was assumed to be roughly uniform across donors in the presence/absence analyses, though that assumption may not hold.

In total, around 600 healthy bone marrow donors made up the cohort. All cohort members were sampled while nominally healthy, although unrecorded immune exposures were likely present. The donor tested CMV seronegative, placing the donor among the 350 or so seronegative members of the cohort. Every donor gave a peripheral blood sample, and the peripheral blood mononuclear cells from that sample were used for TCR beta sequencing. The Qiagen DNeasy Blood Extraction Kit was used to extract genomic DNA from the blood cell samples. Libraries were prepared through the immunoSEQ multiplex PCR assay. For the multiplex PCR, a mixture combining 60 forward primers for TCR Vbeta segments and 13 reverse primers for TCR Jbeta segments was used. A multiplex PCR assay on genomic DNA amplified the CDR3 region of rearranged TCR beta genes. On the Illumina HiSeq System, the amplified TCR beta libraries were sequenced as 87-base-pair reads. As for the authors' bioinformatics: Across the 700 or so repertoires, a later analysis counted approximately 83 million unique TCR beta chains, around 11 million of which were shared by at least two donors. To remove PCR and sequencing errors, raw reads were error-corrected and collapsed into unique sequences using a nearest-neighbor algorithm that merged closely related sequences. Alignment of CDR3 sequences to IMGT reference sequences was used to assign V, D and J gene segments. For a sequence to be retained, at least a six-nucleotide match to both a V gene segment and a J gene segment was required. A rearrangement was called productive if the CDR3 had no stop codons and remained in frame with V and J, and every other rearrangement was called non-productive. Following IMGT convention, CDR3 was defined as the stretch from the second conserved V-encoded cysteine to the conserved J-encoded phenylalanine. In an earlier analysis of just under 600 of the donors, sequences lacking an unambiguous match to a single V gene segment were excluded. An earlier analysis of 500 to 600 of the donors classified V segments as functional when productive rearrangements were above 56.7% and as segregating when the standard deviation between donors was above 5%. A statistical classification framework was developed to diagnose cytomegalovirus status using the catalog of TCR beta chain sequences. In a later analysis, TCR nucleotide sequences were compared against IMGT/GENE-DB human TR gene sequences so that V and J genes could be assigned. A later analysis assigned CDR3 sequences and most-parsimonious VDJ recombination scenarios with the TCRdist pipeline. A later analysis defined each TCR beta chain by its CDR3 amino acid sequence plus V-gene family, and excluded reads lacking a unique V-gene family. A later analysis removed nearly 600 highly shared, low-generation-probability nucleotide sequences to deal with suspected cross-contamination and a sequencing artifact. A later analysis calculated a clonal expansion index for each public chain from normalized within-repertoire ranks of inferred template counts. In a later analysis, generation probabilities were computed with a VDJ recombination model fitted to out-of-frame rearrangements, and the resulting probabilities were checked against IGoR. In a later analysis, TCR-TCR, TCR-HLA and TCR-CMV co-occurrence was scored with hypergeometric tests, and a repertoire-size bias correction was applied to TCR pairs. False discovery rates were estimated in a later analysis by permuting HLA or CMV assignments 20 times. In a later analysis, co-occurring TCRs were grouped with DBSCAN, and TCRdist sequence similarity was added when clustering was performed within HLA-allele-positive subsets. Co-occurrence clustering excluded repertoires with fewer than 30,000 or more than 120,000 public chains, plus five with anomalous nucleotide sharing. TCRdb holds this immuneACCESS table with in-frame rearrangements only. Some clones are missing; in checked studies, unresolved V genes explain under half, and the rest has no known cause. The D gene and trimming were derived from the DNA, and the V and J assignments and clone size from that table. This sample comprises 130,000 or so clones, approximately 80% of them detected only once. The ten largest clonotypes hold about 1% of the sample.

The source of this sequence is a woman in her fifties or sixties in good health and CMV-seronegative. The specimen was PBMCs. The chain employs TRBV2 and TRBJ2-7; the junction holds 9 bases that match TRBD1. The nucleotide sequence is given as TGTGCCAGCAGTGAGGGGGGACAGGGCTACGAGCAGTACTTC. Translated, this gives CASSEGGQGYEQYF.